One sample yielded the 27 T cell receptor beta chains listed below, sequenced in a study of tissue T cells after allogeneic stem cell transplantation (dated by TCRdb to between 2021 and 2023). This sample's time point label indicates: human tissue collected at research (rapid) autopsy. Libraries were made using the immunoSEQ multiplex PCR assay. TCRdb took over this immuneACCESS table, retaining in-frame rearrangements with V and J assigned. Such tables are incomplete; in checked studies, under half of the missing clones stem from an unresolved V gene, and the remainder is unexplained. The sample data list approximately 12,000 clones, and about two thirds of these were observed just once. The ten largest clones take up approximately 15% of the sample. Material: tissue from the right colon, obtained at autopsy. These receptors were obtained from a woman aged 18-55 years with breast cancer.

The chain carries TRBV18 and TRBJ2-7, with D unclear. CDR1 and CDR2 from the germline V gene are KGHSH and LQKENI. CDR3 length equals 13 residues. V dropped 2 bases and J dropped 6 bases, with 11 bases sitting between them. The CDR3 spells CASSPLRSGEQYF. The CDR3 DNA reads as TGTGCCAGCTCACCATTACGGTCCGGCGAGCAGTACTTC.

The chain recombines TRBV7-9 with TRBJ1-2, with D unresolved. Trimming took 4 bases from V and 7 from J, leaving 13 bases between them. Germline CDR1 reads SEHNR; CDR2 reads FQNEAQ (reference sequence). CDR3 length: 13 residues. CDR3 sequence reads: CASSSLGLGGYTF. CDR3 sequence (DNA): TGTGCCAGCAGCTCCTTGGGATTAGGTGGCTACACCTTC.

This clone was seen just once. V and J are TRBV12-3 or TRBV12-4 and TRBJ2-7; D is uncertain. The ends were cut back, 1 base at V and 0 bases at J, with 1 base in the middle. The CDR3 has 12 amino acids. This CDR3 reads CASSLGSYEQYF. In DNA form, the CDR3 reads TGTGCCAGCAGTTTAGGCTCCTACGAGCAGTACTTC.

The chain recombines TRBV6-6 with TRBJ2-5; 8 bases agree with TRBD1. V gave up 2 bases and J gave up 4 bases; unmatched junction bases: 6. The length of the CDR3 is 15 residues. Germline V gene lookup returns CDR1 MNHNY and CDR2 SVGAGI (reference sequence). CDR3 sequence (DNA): TGTGCCAGCAGTTACGCCGGACAGGGAAGAGAGACCCAGTACTTC. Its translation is CASSYAGQGRETQYF.

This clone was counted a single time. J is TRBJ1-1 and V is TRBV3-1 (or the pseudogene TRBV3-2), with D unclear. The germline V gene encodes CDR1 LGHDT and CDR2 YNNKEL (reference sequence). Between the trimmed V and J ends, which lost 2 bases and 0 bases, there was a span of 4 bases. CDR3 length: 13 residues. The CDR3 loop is CASSQMVNTEAFF. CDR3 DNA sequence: TGTGCCAGCAGCCAAATGGTGAACACTGAAGCTTTCTTT.

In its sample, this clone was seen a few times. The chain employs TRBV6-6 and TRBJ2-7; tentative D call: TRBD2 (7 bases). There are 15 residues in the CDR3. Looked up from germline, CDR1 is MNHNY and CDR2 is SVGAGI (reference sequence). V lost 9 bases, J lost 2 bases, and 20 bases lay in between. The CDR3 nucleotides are TGTGCCAGTGGGGGGGACGGACAGCTAACCTACGAGCAGTACTTC. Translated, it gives CASGGDGQLTYEQYF.

CDR3 protein: CASSQASLESGNTIYF. The CDR3 DNA is TGCGCCAGCAGCCAAGCTTCCTTGGAGTCTGGAAACACCATATATTTT. The J gene is TRBJ1-3, the V gene TRBV4-3; D gene unclear. Trimming left V 1 base short and J 1 base short, with 11 bases between. CDR3 length equals 16 residues. Germline V lookup: CDR1 LGHNA, CDR2 YSLEER.

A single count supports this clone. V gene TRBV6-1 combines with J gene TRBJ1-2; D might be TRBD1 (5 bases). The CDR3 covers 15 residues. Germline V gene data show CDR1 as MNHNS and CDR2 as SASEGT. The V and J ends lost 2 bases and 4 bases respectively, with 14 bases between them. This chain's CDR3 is CASSEQAGGGYGYTF. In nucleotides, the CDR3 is TGTGCCAGCAGTGAACAAGCTGGGGGAGGCTATGGCTACACCTTC.

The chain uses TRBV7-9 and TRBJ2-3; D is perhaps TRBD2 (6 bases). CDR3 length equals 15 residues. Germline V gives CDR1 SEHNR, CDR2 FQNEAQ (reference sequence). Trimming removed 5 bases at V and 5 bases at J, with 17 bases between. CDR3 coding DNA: TGTGCCAGCAGCGCCGGGACTCAAAGGGGAGATACGCAGTATTTT. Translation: CASSAGTQRGDTQYF.

The CDR3 spells CATSDRTYRGNEKLFF. The CDR3 DNA follows: TGTGCCACCAGTGACCGTACCTACAGGGGAAATGAAAAACTGTTTTTT. The V call is TRBV24-1, the J call TRBJ1-4; 7 positions match TRBD1. The CDR3 has 16 amino acids. V shed 4 bases, J shed 5 bases, and the junction held 9 bases outside the gene matches. Germline values: CDR1 KGHDR, CDR2 SFDVKD.

CDR3 loop: CAWSGDNYEQYF. CDR3 nucleotide sequence: TGTGCCTGGAGTGGGGACAACTACGAGCAGTACTTC. V usage is TRBV30 and J usage is TRBJ2-7; a weak D match, TRBD1 (6 bases). V lost 1 base to trimming and J lost 3 bases, with 7 bases between them. The germline gives CDR1 GTSNPN, CDR2 SVGIG (reference sequence). This CDR3 has 12 amino acids.

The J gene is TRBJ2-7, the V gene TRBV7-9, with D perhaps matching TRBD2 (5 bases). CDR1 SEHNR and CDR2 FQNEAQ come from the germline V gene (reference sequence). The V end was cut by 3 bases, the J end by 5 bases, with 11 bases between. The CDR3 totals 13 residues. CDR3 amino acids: CASSFSLGDEQYF. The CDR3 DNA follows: TGTGCCAGCAGCTTCTCCCTGGGAGACGAGCAGTACTTC.

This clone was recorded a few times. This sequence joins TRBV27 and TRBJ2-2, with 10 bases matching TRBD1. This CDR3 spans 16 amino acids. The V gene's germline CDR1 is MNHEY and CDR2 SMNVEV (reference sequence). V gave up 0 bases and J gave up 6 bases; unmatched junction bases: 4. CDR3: CASSLSDRGAPGELFF. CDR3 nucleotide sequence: TGTGCCAGCAGTTTATCGGACAGGGGGGCTCCCGGGGAGCTGTTTTTT.

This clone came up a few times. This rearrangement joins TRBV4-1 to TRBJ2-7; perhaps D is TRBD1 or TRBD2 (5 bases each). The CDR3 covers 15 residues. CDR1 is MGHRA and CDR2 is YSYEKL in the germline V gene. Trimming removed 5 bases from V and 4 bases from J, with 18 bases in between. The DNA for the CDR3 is TGCGCCAGCAGCGGCGGGCAGGGAGAAGGGTACGAGCAGTACTTC. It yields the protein CASSGGQGEGYEQYF.

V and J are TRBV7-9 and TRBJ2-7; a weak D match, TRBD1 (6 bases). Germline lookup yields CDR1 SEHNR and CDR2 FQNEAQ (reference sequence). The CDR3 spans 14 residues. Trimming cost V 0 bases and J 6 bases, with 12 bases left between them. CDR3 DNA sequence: TGTGCCAGCAGCTTAGCCCCAGGGGATGGCGAGCAGTACTTC. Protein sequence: CASSLAPGDGEQYF.

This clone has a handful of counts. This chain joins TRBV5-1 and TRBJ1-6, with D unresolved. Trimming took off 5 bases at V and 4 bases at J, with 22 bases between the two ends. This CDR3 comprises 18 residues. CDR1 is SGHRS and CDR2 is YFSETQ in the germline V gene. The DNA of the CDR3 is TGCGCCAGCAGTCTGGTCAACGACGGCGGCCAATATAATTCACCCCTCCACTTT. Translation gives CASSLVNDGGQYNSPLHF. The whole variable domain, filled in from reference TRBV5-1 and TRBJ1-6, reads KAGVTQTPRYLIKTRGQQVTLSCSPISGHRSVSWYQQTPGQGLQFLFEYFSETQRNKGNFPGRFSGRQFSNSRSEMNVSTLELGDSALYLCASSLVNDGGQYNSPLHFGNGTRLTVT.

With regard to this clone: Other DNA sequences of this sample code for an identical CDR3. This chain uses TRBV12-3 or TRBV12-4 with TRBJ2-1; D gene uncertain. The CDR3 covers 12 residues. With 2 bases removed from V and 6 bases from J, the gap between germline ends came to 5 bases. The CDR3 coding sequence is TGTGCCAGCAGTTTACGACCCAATGAGCAGTTCTTC. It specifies CASSLRPNEQFF.

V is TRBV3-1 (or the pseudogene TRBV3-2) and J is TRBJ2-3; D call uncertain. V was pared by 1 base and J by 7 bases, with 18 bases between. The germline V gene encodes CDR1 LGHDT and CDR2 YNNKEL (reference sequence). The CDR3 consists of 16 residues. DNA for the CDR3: TGTGCCAGCAGCCAAGGGGATCAGCGTCCCGACAATACGCAGTATTTT. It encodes CASSQGDQRPDNTQYF.

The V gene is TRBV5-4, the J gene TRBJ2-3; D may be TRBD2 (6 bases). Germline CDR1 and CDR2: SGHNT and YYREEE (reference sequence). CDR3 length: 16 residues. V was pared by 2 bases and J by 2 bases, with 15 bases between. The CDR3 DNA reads TGTGCCAGCAGCTTTGGAGGGGTGGGGAACACAGATACGCAGTATTTT. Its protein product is CASSFGGVGNTDTQYF.

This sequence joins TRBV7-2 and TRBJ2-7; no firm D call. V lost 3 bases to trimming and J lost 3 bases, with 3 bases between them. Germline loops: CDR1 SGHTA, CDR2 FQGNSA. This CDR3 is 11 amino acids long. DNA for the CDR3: TGTGCCAGCAGCTTGTTCTACGAGCAGTACTTC. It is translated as CASSLFYEQYF.

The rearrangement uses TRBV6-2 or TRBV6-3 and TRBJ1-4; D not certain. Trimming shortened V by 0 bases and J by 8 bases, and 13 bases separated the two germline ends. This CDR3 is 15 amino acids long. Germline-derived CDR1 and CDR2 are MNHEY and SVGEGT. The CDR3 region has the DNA TGTGCCAGCAGTTACTCGGGAGCCGAAGCCGAAAAACTGTTTTTT. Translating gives CASSYSGAEAEKLFF.

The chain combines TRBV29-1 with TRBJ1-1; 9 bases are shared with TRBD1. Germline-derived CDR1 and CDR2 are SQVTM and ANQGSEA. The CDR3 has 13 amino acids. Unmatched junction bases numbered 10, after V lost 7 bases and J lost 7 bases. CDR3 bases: TGCAGCGCACTCCGGGACAGGGAGGGTGAAGCTTTCTTT. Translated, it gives CSALRDREGEAFF. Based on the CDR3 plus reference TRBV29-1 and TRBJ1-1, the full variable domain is SAVISQKPSRDICQRGTSLTIQCQVDSQVTMMFWYRQQPGQSLTLIATANQGSEATYESGFVIDKFPISRPNLTFSTLTVSNMSPEDSSIYLCSALRDREGEAFFGQGTRLTVV.

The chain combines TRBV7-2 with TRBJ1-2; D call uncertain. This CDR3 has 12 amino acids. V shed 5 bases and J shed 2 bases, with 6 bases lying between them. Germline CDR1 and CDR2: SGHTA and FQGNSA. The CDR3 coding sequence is TGTGCCAGCAGCATACAGAACTATGGCTACACCTTC. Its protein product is CASSIQNYGYTF.

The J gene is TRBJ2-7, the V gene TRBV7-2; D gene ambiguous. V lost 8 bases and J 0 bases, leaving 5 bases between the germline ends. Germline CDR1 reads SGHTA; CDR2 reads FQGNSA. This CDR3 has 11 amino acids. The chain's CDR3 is CASRYSYEQYF. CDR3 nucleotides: TGTGCCAGCCGCTACTCCTACGAGCAGTACTTC.

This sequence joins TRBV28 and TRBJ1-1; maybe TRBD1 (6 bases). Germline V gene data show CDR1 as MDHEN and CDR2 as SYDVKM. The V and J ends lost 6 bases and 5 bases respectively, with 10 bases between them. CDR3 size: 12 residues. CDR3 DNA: TGTGCCAGCAGCACAGGGAATACTGAAGCTTTCTTT. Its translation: CASSTGNTEAFF.

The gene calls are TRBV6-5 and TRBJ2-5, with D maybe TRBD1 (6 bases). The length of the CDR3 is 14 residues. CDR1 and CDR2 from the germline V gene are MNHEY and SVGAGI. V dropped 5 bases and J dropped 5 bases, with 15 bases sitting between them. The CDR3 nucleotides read TGTGCCAGCAGTATCTCCAGGGGTACGGAGACCCAGTACTTC. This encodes CASSISRGTETQYF.

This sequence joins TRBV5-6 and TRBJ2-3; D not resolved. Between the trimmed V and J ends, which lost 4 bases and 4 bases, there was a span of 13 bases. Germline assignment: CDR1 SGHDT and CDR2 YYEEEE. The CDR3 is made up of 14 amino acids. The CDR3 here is CASSGVGSADTQYF. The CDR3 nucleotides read TGTGCCAGCAGCGGAGTTGGTTCAGCAGATACGCAGTATTTT.